These T cell receptor beta chains were read from a single sample in a study of shared clonotypes between healthy human individuals. The protocol was immunoSEQ multiplex PCR, while the TCRdb copy is restricted to in-frame clones and leaves out a portion. The sample has 560,000 or so clones, roughly 96% seen once. Material: naive CD8+ T cells sorted from blood. The receptors were gathered from a woman aged 25 to 39 in good health. Each CDR3 is given with its conserved first and last residue. The order of the fields is clone size, D gene, V gene, J gene, CDR3 protein, CDR3 DNA. The D gene is left open where the match is weak. Some rows have no size entry. The others give once, few or many, or a class for an expanded clone.

clone_size: .; d_call: TRBD1; v_call: TRBV28; j_call: TRBJ1-2; cdr3_aa: CASRTPTGTEAYYGYTF; cdr3_nt: TGTGCCAGCAGGACCCCAACCGGGACAGAGGCTTACTATGGCTACACCTTC
clone_size: .; d_call: .; v_call: TRBV10-3; j_call: TRBJ2-3; cdr3_aa: CAISELSGTDTQYF; cdr3_nt: TGTGCCATCAGTGAGTTGTCGGGTACAGATACGCAGTATTTT
clone_size: .; d_call: .; v_call: TRBV21-1; j_call: TRBJ2-7; cdr3_aa: CASSKLGGSPYEQYF; cdr3_nt: TGTGCCAGCAGCAAACTAGGGGGAAGCCCCTACGAGCAGTACTTC
clone_size: .; d_call: .; v_call: TRBV11-3; j_call: TRBJ2-1; cdr3_aa: CASSYGTGYGDEQFF; cdr3_nt: TGTGCCAGCAGCTATGGGACTGGGTACGGCGATGAGCAGTTCTTC
clone_size: .; d_call: .; v_call: TRBV27; j_call: TRBJ1-5; cdr3_aa: CASSLGTYSNQPQHF; cdr3_nt: TGTGCCAGCAGTTTGGGGACGTATAGCAATCAGCCCCAGCATTTT
clone_size: once; d_call: .; v_call: TRBV6-5; j_call: TRBJ2-2; cdr3_aa: CASSYSAPGELFF; cdr3_nt: TGTGCCAGCAGTTACTCAGCGCCCGGGGAGCTGTTTTTT
clone_size: .; d_call: .; v_call: TRBV11-2; j_call: TRBJ1-1; cdr3_aa: CASSLKGVGAFF; cdr3_nt: TGTGCCAGCAGCTTGAAAGGGGTGGGGGCTTTCTTT
clone_size: .; d_call: .; v_call: TRBV4-1; j_call: TRBJ2-1; cdr3_aa: CASSQNNEQFF; cdr3_nt: TGCGCCAGCAGCCAAAATAATGAGCAGTTCTTC
clone_size: .; d_call: .; v_call: TRBV7-9; j_call: TRBJ2-3; cdr3_aa: CASSLGASTDTQYF; cdr3_nt: TGTGCCAGCAGCTTAGGAGCGAGCACAGATACGCAGTATTTT
clone_size: few; d_call: .; v_call: TRBV6-4; j_call: TRBJ1-1; cdr3_aa: CASSDGVNTEAFF; cdr3_nt: TGTGCCAGCAGTGACGGAGTGAACACTGAAGCTTTCTTT
clone_size: .; d_call: .; v_call: TRBV6-6; j_call: TRBJ1-1; cdr3_aa: CAPPRRNTEAFF; cdr3_nt: TGTGCCCCACCTCGCAGGAACACTGAAGCTTTCTTT
clone_size: .; d_call: .; v_call: TRBV27; j_call: TRBJ1-1; cdr3_aa: CASSPGLGNTEAFF; cdr3_nt: TGTGCCAGCAGTCCGGGGCTGGGGAACACTGAAGCTTTCTTT
clone_size: .; d_call: .; v_call: TRBV19; j_call: TRBJ2-4; cdr3_aa: CASTTGRDIQYF; cdr3_nt: TGTGCCAGTACCACAGGTCGGGACATTCAGTACTTC
clone_size: .; d_call: .; v_call: TRBV4-1; j_call: TRBJ1-5; cdr3_aa: CASSPRVGGYSNQPQHF; cdr3_nt: TGCGCCAGCAGCCCAAGGGTTGGGGGCTATAGCAATCAGCCCCAGCATTTT
clone_size: .; d_call: .; v_call: TRBV7-8; j_call: TRBJ2-1; cdr3_aa: CASSSRPRTPNEQFF; cdr3_nt: TGTGCCAGCAGCTCCAGACCCCGAACCCCCAATGAGCAGTTCTTC
clone_size: .; d_call: .; v_call: TRBV27; j_call: TRBJ2-1; cdr3_aa: CASSLFTVKDEQFF; cdr3_nt: TGTGCCAGCAGTTTATTTACAGTTAAGGATGAGCAGTTCTTC
clone_size: .; d_call: TRBD2; v_call: TRBV2; j_call: TRBJ2-7; cdr3_aa: CASSAGLLDPSEQYF; cdr3_nt: TGTGCCAGCAGCGCGGGACTATTGGACCCCTCCGAGCAGTACTTC
clone_size: .; d_call: .; v_call: TRBV7-2; j_call: TRBJ2-7; cdr3_aa: CASSPGVVAAWRHYEQYF; cdr3_nt: TGTGCCAGCAGCCCAGGAGTGGTAGCGGCTTGGAGGCACTACGAGCAGTACTTC
clone_size: .; d_call: TRBD1; v_call: TRBV4-1; j_call: TRBJ1-5; cdr3_aa: CASSDRGRGQPQHF; cdr3_nt: TGCGCCAGCAGCGACAGGGGGCGCGGGCAGCCCCAGCATTTT
clone_size: once; d_call: .; v_call: TRBV21-1; j_call: TRBJ1-1; cdr3_aa: CASSKLGTVCFQNTEAFF; cdr3_nt: TGTGCCAGCAGCAAGCTCGGGACAGTTTGTTTTCAGAACACTGAAGCTTTCTTT
clone_size: .; d_call: TRBD1; v_call: TRBV6-6; j_call: TRBJ1-4; cdr3_aa: CASSPRTGNEKLFF; cdr3_nt: TGTGCCAGCTCCCCCCGGACAGGGAATGAAAAACTGTTTTTT
clone_size: .; d_call: .; v_call: TRBV6-4; j_call: TRBJ2-1; cdr3_aa: CASSDSYNEQFF; cdr3_nt: TGTGCCAGCAGTGACTCTTACAATGAGCAGTTCTTC
clone_size: .; d_call: .; v_call: TRBV6-1; j_call: TRBJ1-1; cdr3_aa: CASRDSNTEAFF; cdr3_nt: TGTGCCAGCAGGGATTCGAACACTGAAGCTTTCTTT
clone_size: .; d_call: TRBD2; v_call: TRBV9; j_call: TRBJ2-1; cdr3_aa: CASSVPTSGPHNEQFF; cdr3_nt: TGTGCCAGCAGCGTCCCTACTAGCGGGCCCCACAATGAGCAGTTCTTC
clone_size: .; d_call: .; v_call: TRBV29-1; j_call: TRBJ2-7; cdr3_aa: CSVYAASSYEQYF; cdr3_nt: TGCAGCGTTTACGCCGCTAGCTCCTACGAGCAGTACTTC
clone_size: .; d_call: .; v_call: TRBV5-6; j_call: TRBJ2-1; cdr3_aa: CASSLRIAVSSYNEQFF; cdr3_nt: TGTGCCAGCAGCTTGCGAATAGCGGTAAGCTCCTACAATGAGCAGTTCTTC
clone_size: .; d_call: TRBD1; v_call: TRBV19; j_call: TRBJ2-7; cdr3_aa: CASSMGQGAAYEQYF; cdr3_nt: TGTGCCAGTAGTATGGGTCAGGGGGCGGCCTACGAGCAGTACTTC
clone_size: .; d_call: .; v_call: TRBV6-5; j_call: TRBJ2-3; cdr3_aa: CASSPGAGFADTQYF; cdr3_nt: TGTGCCAGCAGTCCAGGAGCTGGGTTCGCAGATACGCAGTATTTT
clone_size: .; d_call: .; v_call: TRBV5-4; j_call: TRBJ2-2; cdr3_aa: CASSLADLTGELFF; cdr3_nt: TGTGCCAGCAGCTTGGCCGATTTGACCGGGGAGCTGTTTTTT
clone_size: once; d_call: .; v_call: TRBV19; j_call: TRBJ1-1; cdr3_aa: CASSILRNTEAFF; cdr3_nt: TGTGCCAGTAGTATCTTACGGAACACTGAAGCTTTCTTT
clone_size: .; d_call: .; v_call: TRBV5-1; j_call: TRBJ2-5; cdr3_aa: CASSLLNQETQYF; cdr3_nt: TGCGCCAGCAGCTTACTAAACCAAGAGACCCAGTACTTC
clone_size: .; d_call: TRBD2; v_call: TRBV7-2; j_call: TRBJ2-3; cdr3_aa: CASSLEVPTSGRDTQYF; cdr3_nt: TGTGCCAGCAGCTTAGAAGTCCCGACTAGCGGGAGAGATACGCAGTATTTT
clone_size: once; d_call: TRBD1; v_call: TRBV19; j_call: TRBJ1-1; cdr3_aa: CASSIWTGNTEAFF; cdr3_nt: TGTGCCAGTAGTATCTGGACAGGGAACACTGAAGCTTTCTTT
clone_size: .; d_call: .; v_call: TRBV27; j_call: TRBJ2-3; cdr3_aa: CASFGENTDTQYF; cdr3_nt: TGTGCCAGCTTTGGGGAGAACACAGATACGCAGTATTTT
clone_size: .; d_call: .; v_call: TRBV2; j_call: TRBJ1-3; cdr3_aa: CASRGERNTIYF; cdr3_nt: TGTGCCAGCAGGGGCGAGCGAAACACCATATATTTT
clone_size: .; d_call: .; v_call: TRBV7-9; j_call: TRBJ1-4; cdr3_aa: CASSLGNEKLFF; cdr3_nt: TGTGCCAGCAGCTTGGGTAACGAAAAACTGTTTTTT
clone_size: .; d_call: TRBD2; v_call: TRBV7-6; j_call: TRBJ2-7; cdr3_aa: CASSLAASGRPSEQYF; cdr3_nt: TGTGCCAGCAGCTTAGCGGCTAGCGGGAGGCCCTCCGAGCAGTACTTC
clone_size: once; d_call: TRBD1; v_call: TRBV5-1; j_call: TRBJ1-5; cdr3_aa: CASSSGTENQPQHF; cdr3_nt: TGCGCCAGCAGCTCCGGGACAGAGAATCAGCCCCAGCATTTT
clone_size: .; d_call: .; v_call: TRBV29-1; j_call: TRBJ1-1; cdr3_aa: CSVVEWVSAHPAEAFF; cdr3_nt: TGCAGCGTTGTTGAGTGGGTGTCGGCACACCCGGCTGAAGCTTTCTTT
clone_size: .; d_call: .; v_call: TRBV2; j_call: TRBJ2-1; cdr3_aa: CASRKGNEQFF; cdr3_nt: TGTGCCAGCCGTAAGGGGAATGAGCAGTTCTTC
clone_size: .; d_call: TRBD2; v_call: TRBV19; j_call: TRBJ2-1; cdr3_aa: CASGGGSSYNEQFF; cdr3_nt: TGTGCCAGTGGTGGCGGGAGTTCATACAATGAGCAGTTCTTC
clone_size: .; d_call: .; v_call: TRBV7-8; j_call: TRBJ1-2; cdr3_aa: CASSLVRGAGYGYTF; cdr3_nt: TGTGCCAGCAGCTTAGTAAGGGGCGCAGGCTATGGCTACACCTTC